The source of this T cell receptor (beta chain) is a study of monozygotic twins with inflammatory bowel disease. The TCR libraries each used total RNA (approximately 3,200 ng per library). TCRdb re-called the 5' RACE reads; every CDR3 protein appears as one record, without DNA. The sample's table shows approximately 400,000 distinct CDR3 sequences. After skipping T cell sorting, the authors isolated total RNA from whole blood. About this clonotype itself: Its specificity is unknown.

The CDR3 has 19 residues. Per the germline V gene, CDR1 is MDHEN and CDR2 is SYDVKM. The study, taken as a whole, reports: The authors found no support for a single strong IBD-associated signal or clonotype. Distinguishing T cell subtypes was not possible.

This TCR came from a human donor with ulcerative colitis or Crohn's disease, or a healthy co-twin of an affected twin (not recorded which). The chain recombines TRBV28 with TRBJ2-1; TCRdb proposes TRBD2, but this gene call is untestable without DNA. The specimen was blood. The CDR3 loop is CASSLYDGRREGPYNEQFF.